What follows are 17 T cell receptor beta chains derived from one specimen sequenced in a study of cytomegalovirus exposure and HLA in healthy donors. It was with 60 Vbeta and 13 Jbeta primers that the PCR ran. Some clones are missing from TCRdb's copy, which holds only in-frame ones; the method was immunoSEQ multiplex PCR. The sample features some 31,000 clones, with 3% to 4% in its top ten. Material for sequencing was PBMCs. The receptors shown here come from a middle-aged woman in good health and CMV-seropositive.

The rearrangement joins TRBV5-1 to TRBJ2-6, with D possibly TRBD1 on 5 matching bases. Germline V gene sequence: CDR1 SGHRS, CDR2 YFSETQ. The germline V and J ends were trimmed by 4 bases and 0 bases, with 20 bases remaining between them. CDR3 length: 19 amino acids. As DNA, the CDR3 is TGCGCCAGCAGCCCTCGCGCTAGGGGCCCTGCCTCTGGGGCCAACGTCCTGACTTTC. Residues: CASSPRARGPASGANVLTF.

As regards this clone: Compared with germline, one end of the junction differs, possibly owing to a read error. The gene calls are TRBV30 and TRBJ1-4; 10 nucleotides match TRBD1. This CDR3 is built from 15 residues. Germline V CDR1 and CDR2: GTSNPN, SVGIG (reference sequence). The CDR3, as DNA: TGTGCCGGGAGTGACCGGGACAGGGGAAATGAAAAACTGTTTTTT. Protein: CAGSDRDRGNEKLFF.

V gene TRBV5-1 combines with J gene TRBJ2-7; 8 bases fit TRBD2. In germline, CDR1 is SGHRS, CDR2 YFSETQ. Trimming at V came to 0 bases and at J to 0 bases, leaving 5 bases not matched to a gene. CDR3 length equals 16 residues. This chain's CDR3 is CASSLVPAGVSYEQYF. DNA of the CDR3: TGCGCCAGCAGCTTGGTTCCAGCGGGGGTCTCCTACGAGCAGTACTTC.

V usage is TRBV9 and J usage is TRBJ2-3; TRBD2 aligns across 10 bases. The ends lost 0 bases at V and 8 bases at J; junction bases unmatched: 3. CDR1 SGDLS and CDR2 YYNGEE come from the germline V gene. The CDR3 length is 14 residues. As DNA, the CDR3 is TGTGCCAGCAGCGTAGATCTAGCGGGAGTTACGCAGTATTTT. This sequence encodes CASSVDLAGVTQYF.

CDR3 coding DNA: TGTGCCAGCTCGCTTGGGACAGGGAATGAAAAACTGTTTTTT. Its protein product is CASSLGTGNEKLFF. The chain combines TRBV18 with TRBJ1-4, with 9 bases that match TRBD1. The CDR3 is 14 amino acids. Unmatched junction bases numbered 4, after V lost 6 bases and J lost 5 bases. Germline assignment: CDR1 KGHSH and CDR2 LQKENI.

The rearrangement links TRBV7-2 to TRBJ1-2; D is possibly TRBD1 (6 bases). The CDR3 totals 15 residues. Trimming shortened V by 5 bases and J by 4 bases, and 17 bases separated the two germline ends. Germline V gene data show CDR1 as SGHTA and CDR2 as FQGNSA. The DNA for the CDR3 is TGTGCCAGCAGCCCCAGCGGGGGCTGGGGCTATGGCTACACCTTC. Translating it yields CASSPSGGWGYGYTF.

The chain has TRBV1 and TRBJ2-5; the D call in the table, TRBD2, was not verified against the DNA. TRBV1 is a recognized pseudogene. The CDR3 covers 14 residues. CDR3 loop: CTSSQKNSGETQYF. The DNA of the CDR3 is TGCACCAGCAGCCAAAAGAATAGCGGGGAGACCCAGTACTTC.

The rearrangement joins TRBV5-6 to TRBJ2-1, with D perhaps TRBD1 (6 bases). CDR1 is SGHDT and CDR2 is YYEEEE in the germline V gene. V gave up 0 bases and J gave up 10 bases, with 11 bases separating them. This CDR3 contains 13 residues. The chain's CDR3 is CASSLGGHGEQFF. DNA for the CDR3: TGTGCCAGCAGCTTGGGGGGGCACGGGGAGCAGTTCTTC.

The rearrangement joins TRBV7-9 to TRBJ1-1; 11 nucleotides align to TRBD1. This CDR3 is built from 15 residues. Per germline, CDR1 SEHNR and CDR2 FQNEAQ (reference sequence). Losses at the gene ends were 6 bases for V and 4 bases for J; bases not matched to a gene: 7. CDR3 loop: CASSYPGQGGTEAFF. In DNA form, the CDR3 reads TGTGCCAGCAGTTACCCGGGACAGGGGGGCACTGAAGCTTTCTTT.

J is TRBJ2-2 and V is TRBV5-4, with 10 bases matching TRBD1. With 3 bases clipped from V and 1 base from J, the junction kept 0 bases outside the gene matches. Germline values: CDR1 SGHNT, CDR2 YYREEE (reference sequence). This CDR3 is 15 amino acids long. Here the CDR3 DNA reads TGTGCCAGCAGCTGGGACAGGGGGAACACCGGGGAGCTGTTTTTT. Translated: CASSWDRGNTGELFF.

CDR3 in amino acids: CASSLLSTQETQYF. CDR3 sequence (DNA): TGCGCCAGCAGCTTATTATCTACTCAAGAGACCCAGTACTTC. The gene calls are TRBV5-1 and TRBJ2-5; D gene unclear. Trimming left V 2 bases short and J 2 bases short, with 10 bases between. The germline V gene encodes CDR1 SGHRS and CDR2 YFSETQ. This CDR3 region has 14 residues.

Comments on this clone: One end of the junction is discordant with germline, which a read error may explain. This chain links TRBV4-1 with TRBJ2-3, with TRBD2 matching over 7 bases. CDR3 length: 14 amino acids. From germline, CDR1 is MGHRA and CDR2 YSYEKL. CDR3 nucleotide sequence: TGCGCCAGCAGCCAACGGGAGGTCGAAGATAAGCAGTATTTT. It codes for CASSQREVEDKQYF.

The chain links TRBV25-1 to TRBJ2-2, with D possibly TRBD2 on 7 matching bases. V dropped 8 bases and J dropped 2 bases, with 15 bases sitting between them. The CDR3 runs 15 residues. In germline, CDR1 is MGHDK, CDR2 SYGVNS. The CDR3 is CASRGAGLNTGELFF. The CDR3 DNA reads as TGTGCCAGCCGGGGGGCGGGACTAAACACCGGGGAGCTGTTTTTT.

V and J are TRBV29-1 and TRBJ2-2; D is perhaps TRBD1 (5 bases). Per germline, CDR1 SQVTM and CDR2 ANQGSEA. Trimming removed 3 bases at V and 7 bases at J, with 12 bases between. The CDR3 loop spans 13 amino acids. CDR3: CSVDATASGELFF. CDR3 in DNA: TGCAGCGTTGACGCGACAGCCAGCGGGGAGCTGTTTTTT.

This sequence joins TRBV9 and TRBJ1-2; D remains unclear. The CDR3 length is 11 residues. Trimming cost V 8 bases and J 8 bases, with 13 bases left between them. Germline V gene lookup returns CDR1 SGDLS and CDR2 YYNGEE. The CDR3 DNA is TGTGCCAGTACCTCCCTTGGCGGCTACACCTTC. It is translated as CASTSLGGYTF.

The chain couples TRBV30 to TRBJ1-2; D gene ambiguous. V shed 3 bases and J shed 2 bases, with 16 bases lying between them. Germline V CDR1 and CDR2: GTSNPN, SVGIG (reference sequence). This CDR3 is built from 15 residues. The CDR3 DNA is TGTGCCTGGAGAAGTAAGACACCTCCCAACTATGGCTACACCTTC. Encoded protein: CAWRSKTPPNYGYTF.

The chain uses TRBV9 and TRBJ2-3, with a possible D match to TRBD2 (6 bases). The germline V and J ends were trimmed by 2 bases and 6 bases, with 13 bases remaining between them. The germline CDR1 and CDR2 sequences are SGDLS and YYNGEE. The length of the CDR3 is 14 residues. The CDR3 loop is CASSVLGGLDTQYF. The DNA for the CDR3 is TGTGCCAGCAGCGTCCTAGGAGGGCTGGATACGCAGTATTTT.